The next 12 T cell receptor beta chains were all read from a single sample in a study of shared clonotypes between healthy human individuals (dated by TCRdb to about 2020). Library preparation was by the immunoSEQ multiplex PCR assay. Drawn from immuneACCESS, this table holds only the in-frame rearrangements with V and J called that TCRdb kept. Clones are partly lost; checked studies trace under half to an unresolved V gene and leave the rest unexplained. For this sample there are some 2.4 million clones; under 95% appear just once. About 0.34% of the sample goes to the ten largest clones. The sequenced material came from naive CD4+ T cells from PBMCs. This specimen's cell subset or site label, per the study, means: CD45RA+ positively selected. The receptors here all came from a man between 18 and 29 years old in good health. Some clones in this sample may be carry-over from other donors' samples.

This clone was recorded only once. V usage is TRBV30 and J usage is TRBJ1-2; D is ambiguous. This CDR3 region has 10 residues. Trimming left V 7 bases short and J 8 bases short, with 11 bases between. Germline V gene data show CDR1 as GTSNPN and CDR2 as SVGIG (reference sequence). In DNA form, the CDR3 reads TGTGCCTCGGGAGAAAGGGGCTACACCTTC. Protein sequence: CASGERGYTF.

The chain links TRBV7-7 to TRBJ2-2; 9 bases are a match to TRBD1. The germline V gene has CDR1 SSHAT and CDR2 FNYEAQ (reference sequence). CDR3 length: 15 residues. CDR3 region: CATKNPGTGFGELFF. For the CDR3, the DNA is TGTGCTACTAAAAACCCCGGGACAGGGTTCGGGGAGCTGTTTTTT.

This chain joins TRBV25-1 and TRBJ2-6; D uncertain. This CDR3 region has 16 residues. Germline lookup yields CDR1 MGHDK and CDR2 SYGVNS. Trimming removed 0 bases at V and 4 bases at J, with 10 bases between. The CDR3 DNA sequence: TGTGCCAGCAGTGAATATAGAGGATACGGGGCCAACGTCCTGACTTTC. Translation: CASSEYRGYGANVLTF.

The CDR3 is CASSPGQEEQFF. The DNA for the CDR3 is TGCGCCAGCAGCCCAGGACAGGAGGAGCAGTTCTTC. This chain uses TRBV5-1 with TRBJ2-1, with TRBD1 matching 7 bases. The CDR3 loop spans 12 amino acids. CDR1 is SGHRS, CDR2 YFSETQ, per germline. Trimming took 4 bases from V and 10 from J; bases not matched to a gene: 5.

In nucleotides, the CDR3 is TGTGCCAGCAGCGCCACAGGGACCTATGGCTACACCTTC. Its protein product is CASSATGTYGYTF. The chain recombines TRBV9 with TRBJ1-2, with a weak D call TRBD1 (6 bases). Germline V lookup: CDR1 SGDLS, CDR2 YYNGEE. This CDR3 is built from 13 residues. V lost 3 bases and J 4 bases, leaving 10 bases between the germline ends.

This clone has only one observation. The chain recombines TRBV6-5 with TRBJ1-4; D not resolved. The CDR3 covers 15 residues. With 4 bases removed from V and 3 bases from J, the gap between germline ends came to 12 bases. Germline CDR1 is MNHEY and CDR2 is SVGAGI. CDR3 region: CASSSPRGSNEKLFF. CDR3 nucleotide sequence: TGTGCCAGCAGTTCCCCCCGGGGATCTAATGAAAAACTGTTTTTT.

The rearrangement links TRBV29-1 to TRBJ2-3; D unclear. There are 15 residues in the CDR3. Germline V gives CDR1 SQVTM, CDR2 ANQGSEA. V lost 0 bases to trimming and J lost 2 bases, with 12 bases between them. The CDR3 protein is CSVEDLRHPTDTQYF. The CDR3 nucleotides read TGCAGCGTTGAAGATCTACGGCACCCCACAGATACGCAGTATTTT.

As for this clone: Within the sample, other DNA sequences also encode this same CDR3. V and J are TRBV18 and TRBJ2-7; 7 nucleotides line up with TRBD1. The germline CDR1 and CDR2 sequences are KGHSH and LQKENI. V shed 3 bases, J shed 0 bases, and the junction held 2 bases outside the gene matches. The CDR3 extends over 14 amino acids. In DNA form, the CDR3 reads TGTGCCAGCTCACCGGGACAGAACTCCTACGAGCAGTACTTC. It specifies CASSPGQNSYEQYF.

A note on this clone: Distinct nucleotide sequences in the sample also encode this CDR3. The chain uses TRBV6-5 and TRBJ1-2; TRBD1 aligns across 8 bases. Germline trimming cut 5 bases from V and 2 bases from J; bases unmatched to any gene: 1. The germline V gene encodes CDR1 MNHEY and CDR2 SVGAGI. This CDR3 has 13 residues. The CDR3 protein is CASSGDRNYGYTF. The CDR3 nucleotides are TGTGCCAGCAGTGGGGACAGGAACTATGGCTACACCTTC.

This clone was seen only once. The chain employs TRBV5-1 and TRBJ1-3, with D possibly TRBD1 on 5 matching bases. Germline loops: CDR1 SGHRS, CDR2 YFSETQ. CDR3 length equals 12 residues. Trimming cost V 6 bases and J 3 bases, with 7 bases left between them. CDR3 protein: CASKQDGNTIYF. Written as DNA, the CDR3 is TGCGCCAGCAAACAGGATGGAAACACCATATATTTT.

The CDR3 region is CASSVLTSGSTDTQYF. CDR3 coding DNA: TGTGCCAGCAGCGTCCTAACTAGCGGCAGCACAGATACGCAGTATTTT. This sequence joins TRBV7-7 and TRBJ2-3; 8 bases line up with TRBD2. J gave up 0 bases and V 5 bases, and 7 bases lay outside the gene matches. Per the germline V gene, CDR1 is SSHAT and CDR2 is FNYEAQ (reference sequence). The CDR3 is 16 residues long.

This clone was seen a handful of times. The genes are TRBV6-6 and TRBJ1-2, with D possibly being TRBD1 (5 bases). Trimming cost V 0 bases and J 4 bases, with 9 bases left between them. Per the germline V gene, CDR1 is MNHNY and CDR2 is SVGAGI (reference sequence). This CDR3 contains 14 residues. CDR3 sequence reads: CASSYSTGGYGYTF. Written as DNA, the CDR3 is TGTGCCAGCAGTTACTCGACGGGGGGCTATGGCTACACCTTC.